The 9 T cell receptor beta chains reported below all come from one sample, sequenced in a study of CD8+CD57+ T cells in acquired aplastic anemia. TCR beta VDJ and CDR3 were profiled, and genomic DNA was the template. TCRdb analysed the reads with MiXCR anew, one entry per CDR3 protein. Here the sample spans more than 150,000 distinct CDR3 sequences, 40% to 55% being singletons. What was sequenced was sorted CD4+, CD8+, or CD8+CD57+ T cells (not recorded which) from PBMCs. The receptors come from a human donor in good health.

This sequence joins TRBV19 and TRBJ2-1; 7 positions agree with TRBD1. Losses at the gene ends were 5 bases for V and 9 bases for J; bases not matched to a gene: 4. The CDR3 has 12 residues. Germline assignment: CDR1 LNHDA and CDR2 SQIVND (reference sequence). The CDR3 loop is CASSFRQGEQFF. CDR3 DNA sequence: TGTGCCAGTAGTTTCCGACAGGGTGAGCAGTTCTTC.

The chain is built from TRBV2 and TRBJ1-2, with D possibly being TRBD1 (6 bases). The germline gives CDR1 SNHLY, CDR2 FYNNEI. Trimming shortened V by 3 bases and J by 5 bases, and 10 bases separated the two germline ends. CDR3 length: 13 amino acids. CDR3 sequence: CASSEGQGYGYTF. CDR3 DNA sequence: TGTGCCAGCAGTGAGGGTCAGGGGTATGGCTACACCTTC.

This clonotype showed up just once. The V gene is TRBV10-3, the J gene TRBJ1-1; 9 bases are shared with TRBD1. The CDR3 length is 14 residues. Germline V CDR1 and CDR2: ENHRY, SYGVKD. The V gene end was trimmed by 6 bases and the J gene end by 3 bases; junction bases not matched to a gene: 5. CDR3 nucleotides: TGTGCCATCAGGGGAAGGGACAGGGACACTGAAGCTTTCTTT. This codes for CAIRGRDRDTEAFF.

This clonotype appeared a single time. No conserved phenylalanine or tryptophan is present at the end of the CDR3, so a read error is the likely explanation. The rearrangement joins TRBV20-1 to TRBJ1-1; 10 positions match TRBD1. The germline CDR1 and CDR2 sequences are DFQATT and SNEGSKA (reference sequence). The CDR3 is made up of 14 amino acids. Trimming cost V 3 bases and J 6 bases; bases outside gene matches: 7. The CDR3 reads CSASRRDRGAEAFL. CDR3 DNA sequence: TGCAGTGCTAGTCGGCGGGACAGGGGCGCTGAAGCTTTCCTT.

The rearrangement joins TRBV7-1 to TRBJ2-1; 16 bases agree with TRBD2. TRBV7-1 is an ORF for which the function is uncertain. The V gene end was trimmed by 3 bases and the J gene end by 6 bases; junction bases not matched to a gene: 11. CDR3 length equals 19 residues. The CDR3 coding sequence is TGTGCCAGCAGCTCGGGACTAGCGGGAGGGCATTATACTGGCAATGAGCAGTTCTTC. It specifies CASSSGLAGGHYTGNEQFF.

As concerns this clonotype: The junction does not match germline at one end; this may be a read error. V usage is TRBV20-1 and J usage is TRBJ2-7; TRBD1 matches at 7 bases. Germline V CDR1 and CDR2: DFQATT, SNEGSKA (reference sequence). CDR3 length: 12 residues. The CDR3 DNA is TGCGGTGCTTCGGGACAGAATTACGAGCAGTACTTC. Amino acid sequence: CGASGQNYEQYF.

As for this clonotype: A much larger clone differs from this one at a single base, so this may be a read error. The V call is TRBV4-1, the J call TRBJ1-2, with 7 bases that match TRBD1. With V trimmed by 4 bases and J by 4 bases, 9 bases remained unmatched. This CDR3 region has 15 residues. The germline V gene has CDR1 MGHRA and CDR2 YSYEKL. In nucleotides, the CDR3 is TGCGCCAGCAGCCCCACCTTGGGACAGAGCTATGGCTACACCTTC. Its translation: CASSPTLGQSYGYTF.

This clonotype was observed at least ten times. This chain uses TRBV12-3 or TRBV12-4 with TRBJ1-1; the match to TRBD1 covers 7 bases. V was pared by 6 bases and J by 0 bases, with 4 bases of the junction left unmatched. The CDR3 extends over 14 amino acids. CDR3 nucleotides: TGTGCCAGCAGGCCGACAGGGTTGAACACTGAAGCTTTCTTT. It is translated as CASRPTGLNTEAFF.

This clonotype has more than one count but fewer than ten. This rearrangement joins TRBV12-5 to TRBJ2-4; D call uncertain. The CDR3 runs to 18 residues. The germline V gene encodes CDR1 LGHNT and CDR2 FRNRAP. The V gene lost 1 base and the J gene lost 0 bases, with 16 bases spanning the gap. The CDR3 here is CASGLDPPSLIAKNIQYF. In nucleotides, the CDR3 is TGTGCTAGTGGTTTGGACCCACCCTCACTAATAGCCAAAAACATTCAGTACTTC.